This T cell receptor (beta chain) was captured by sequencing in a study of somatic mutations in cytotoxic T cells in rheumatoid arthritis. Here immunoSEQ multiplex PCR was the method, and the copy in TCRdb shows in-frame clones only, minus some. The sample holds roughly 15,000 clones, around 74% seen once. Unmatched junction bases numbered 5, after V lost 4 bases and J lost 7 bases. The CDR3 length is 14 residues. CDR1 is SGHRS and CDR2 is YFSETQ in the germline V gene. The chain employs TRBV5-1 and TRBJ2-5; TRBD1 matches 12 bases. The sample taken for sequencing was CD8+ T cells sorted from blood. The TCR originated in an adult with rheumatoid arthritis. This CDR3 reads CASSTGTGGVTQYF. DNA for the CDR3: TGCGCCAGCAGCACCGGGACAGGGGGCGTGACCCAGTACTTC. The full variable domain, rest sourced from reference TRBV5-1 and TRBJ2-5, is KAGVTQTPRYLIKTRGQQVTLSCSPISGHRSVSWYQQTPGQGLQFLFEYFSETQRNKGNFPGRFSGRQFSNSRSEMNVSTLELGDSALYLCASSTGTGGVTQYFGPGTRLLVL.